The source of this TCR beta chain is a study of blood T cell repertoires in COVID-19. The repertoire was sequenced with immunoSEQ multiplex PCR; TCRdb's copy has only in-frame clones and lacks some. Found here are approximately 130,000 clones, approximately 86% of them singletons; the top ten hold approximately 2.2%. The sequence was obtained from a woman in her forties or fifties who had recovered from COVID-19. The specimen sequenced was PBMCs or T cells enriched from blood (not recorded which).

DNA of the CDR3: TGCGCCAGCAGCGCCGGGGAGAACGAGCAGTACTTC. Encoded protein: CASSAGENEQYF. This chain links TRBV5-1 with TRBJ2-7; D perhaps matches TRBD2 (5 bases). Germline CDR1 SGHRS, CDR2 YFSETQ. V dropped 4 bases and J dropped 5 bases, with 10 bases sitting between them. The CDR3 is 12 amino acids.